The text below deals with one TCR beta chain. Its antigen remains unidentified. This sample is part of a study of T-cell reconstitution after alpha-beta-depleted transplantation in children. This sample's TCRbeta library carried unique molecular identifier barcodes. TCRdb reanalysed the PCR reads using MiXCR and keeps one entry per CDR3 protein. There are around 450,000 distinct CDR3 sequences in the sample; approximately 10% occur only once, and roughly 2% lies in the top ten. Study results and limitations: In patients about two months after transplant, alpha-beta T cells reportedly arose from several hundred expanded graft clones.

V lost 9 bases, J lost 6 bases, and 22 bases lay in between. The CDR3 covers 15 residues. The germline V gene encodes CDR1 LNHDA and CDR2 SQIVND (reference sequence). The J gene is TRBJ2-3, the V gene TRBV19; possibly TRBD1 or TRBD2 for D (6 bases each). The sample consisted of PBMCs, taken before TCRalphabeta/CD19-depleted stem cell transplant. This TCR was sampled from a child aged 2 to 10 with inherited bone marrow failure, due to receive a stem cell transplant. CDR3 sequence: CASNPRGERVDTQYF. The CDR3 nucleotides read TGTGCCAGCAATCCTAGGGGGGAGAGAGTGGATACGCAGTATTTT.